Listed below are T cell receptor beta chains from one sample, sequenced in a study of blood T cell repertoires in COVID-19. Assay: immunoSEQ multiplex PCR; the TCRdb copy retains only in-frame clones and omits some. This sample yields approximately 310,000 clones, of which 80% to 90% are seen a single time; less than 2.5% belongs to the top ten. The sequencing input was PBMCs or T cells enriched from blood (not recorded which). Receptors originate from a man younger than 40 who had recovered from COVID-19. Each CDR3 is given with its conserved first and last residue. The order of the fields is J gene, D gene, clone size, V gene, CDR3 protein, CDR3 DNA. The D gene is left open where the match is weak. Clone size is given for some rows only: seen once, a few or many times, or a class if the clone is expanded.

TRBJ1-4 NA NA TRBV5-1 CASSIQGTTNEKLFF TGCGCCAGCAGCATTCAGGGGACAACTAATGAAAAACTGTTTTTT
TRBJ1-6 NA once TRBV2 CASTIRSPLHF TGTGCCAGCACTATCCGGTCACCCCTCCACTTT
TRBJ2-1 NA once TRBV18 CASSQGLAPYNEQFF TGTGCCAGCTCTCAAGGGCTAGCGCCCTACAATGAGCAGTTCTTC
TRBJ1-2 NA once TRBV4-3 CASSHGQPPDYGYTF TGCGCCAGCAGCCACGGACAGCCCCCCGACTATGGCTACACCTTC
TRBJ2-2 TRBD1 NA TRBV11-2 CASGHRQGWTGELFF TGTGCCAGCGGACACAGACAGGGCTGGACCGGGGAGCTGTTTTTT
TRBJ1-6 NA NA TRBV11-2 CASSPSGFHSPLHF TGTGCCAGCAGCCCCTCGGGGTTTCATTCACCCCTCCACTTT
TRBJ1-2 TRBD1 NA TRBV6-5 CASSLAGTGDYGYTF TGTGCCAGCAGTCTCGCCGGGACAGGGGACTATGGCTACACCTTC
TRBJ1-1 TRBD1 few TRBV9 CASSVVDRATEAFF TGTGCCAGCAGCGTAGTGGACAGGGCCACTGAAGCTTTCTTT
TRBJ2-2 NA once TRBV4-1 CASSQEPTSRPPGELFF TGCGCCAGCAGCCAAGAACCAACCTCTAGGCCCCCCGGGGAGCTGTTTTTT
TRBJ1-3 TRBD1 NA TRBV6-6 CASSGEGARTGNTIYF TGTGCCAGCTCTGGTGAGGGGGCCCGCACTGGAAACACCATATATTTT
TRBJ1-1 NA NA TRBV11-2 CASSWGGMRNTEAFF TGTGCCAGCAGCTGGGGGGGGATGAGGAACACTGAAGCTTTCTTT
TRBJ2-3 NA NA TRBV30 CACRVADTQYF TGTGCCTGTCGGGTTGCAGATACGCAGTATTTT
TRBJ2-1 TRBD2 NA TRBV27 CASSLWEGNEQFF TGTGCCAGCAGTTTATGGGAGGGTAATGAGCAGTTCTTC
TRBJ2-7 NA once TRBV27 CASSFRRDSGEQYF TGTGCCAGCAGTTTCCGGAGGGACAGTGGCGAGCAGTACTTC
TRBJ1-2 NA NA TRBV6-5 CASSTSTGGAYGYTF TGTGCCAGCAGTACCAGCACGGGGGGGGCGTATGGCTACACCTTC
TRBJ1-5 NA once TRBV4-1 CASSQDGQGQIPSGQPQHF TGCGCCAGCAGCCAAGATGGGCAGGGACAAATCCCCTCAGGACAGCCCCAGCATTTT